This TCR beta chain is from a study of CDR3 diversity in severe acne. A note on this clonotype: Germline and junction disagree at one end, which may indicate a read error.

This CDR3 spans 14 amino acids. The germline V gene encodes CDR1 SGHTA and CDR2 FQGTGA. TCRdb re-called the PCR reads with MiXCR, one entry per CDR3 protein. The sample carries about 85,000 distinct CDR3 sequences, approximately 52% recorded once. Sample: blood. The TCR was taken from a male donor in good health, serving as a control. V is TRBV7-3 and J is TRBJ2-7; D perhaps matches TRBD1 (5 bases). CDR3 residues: CAGSFRGSSYERYF. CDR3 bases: TGTGCCGGCAGCTTTAGGGGTAGCTCCTACGAGCGGTACTTC.